These 9 T cell receptor beta chains originate from one sample sequenced in a study of blood T cell repertoires in COVID-19. Clones were read by immunoSEQ multiplex PCR, and TCRdb kept only the in-frame ones, dropping some. The repertoire holds fewer than 80,000 clones, approximately 80% seen once, with 10% to 15% in the top ten. Sequencing was performed on peripheral blood. Receptors were obtained from a man aged 50-59 years with COVID-19, enrolled during active disease.

In this sample, this clone turned up a few times. The genes are TRBV12-3 or TRBV12-4 and TRBJ1-2; TRBD1 matches at 7 bases. The CDR3 totals 13 residues. Trimming cost V 5 bases and J 3 bases; bases outside gene matches: 3. CDR3 nucleotides: TGTGCCAGCAGTCTGACAGGGTACTATGGCTACACCTTC. As protein: CASSLTGYYGYTF.

This clone was detected once. V usage is TRBV7-3 and J usage is TRBJ2-1; 11 bases match TRBD2. The length of the CDR3 is 16 residues. The J segment lost 5 bases and the V segment lost 3 bases, leaving 6 bases of the junction unmatched. Per germline, CDR1 SGHTA and CDR2 FQGTGA. This CDR3 is CASSFNSGGVDNEQFF. CDR3 bases: TGTGCCAGCAGCTTTAATAGCGGGGGGGTCGACAATGAGCAGTTCTTC.

V usage is TRBV7-3 and J usage is TRBJ2-6; 9 nucleotides agree with TRBD1. Per germline, CDR1 SGHTA and CDR2 FQGTGA. V dropped 5 bases and J dropped 4; count of bases not matched to a gene: 6. There are 16 residues in the CDR3. CDR3 residues: CASSEQGARGANVLTF. CDR3 in DNA: TGTGCCAGCAGCGAACAGGGGGCGAGAGGGGCCAACGTCCTGACTTTC.

J is TRBJ2-7 and V is TRBV3-1 (or the pseudogene TRBV3-2); 8 bases map to TRBD2. This CDR3 comprises 15 residues. J gave up 6 bases and V 4 bases, and 11 bases lay outside the gene matches. Germline assignment: CDR1 LGHDT and CDR2 YNNKEL (reference sequence). CDR3 sequence: CASSPSAGGTSEQYF. For the CDR3, the DNA is TGTGCCAGCAGCCCCTCCGCGGGGGGAACTAGCGAGCAGTACTTC.

The chain couples TRBV6-5 to TRBJ1-1; D gene uncertain. Deletions cut 3 bases from V and 8 bases from J, with 13 bases between. Per the germline V gene, CDR1 is MNHEY and CDR2 is SVGAGI. This CDR3 is built from 13 residues. The CDR3, as DNA: TGTGCCAGCAGTTATTTAAACAGCCTCGAAGCTTTCTTT. Its translation is CASSYLNSLEAFF.

The chain is built from TRBV6-5 and TRBJ1-1, with D possibly matching TRBD1 (5 bases). CDR1 is MNHEY, CDR2 SVGAGI, per germline. CDR3 size: 13 residues. Trimming cost V 8 bases and J 3 bases, with 13 bases left between them. CDR3 protein: CASSPGGYTEAFF. CDR3 DNA sequence: TGTGCCAGCTCCCCGGGGGGGTACACTGAAGCTTTCTTT.

The J gene is TRBJ1-6, the V gene TRBV30, with 9 nucleotides matching TRBD1. Germline V lookup: CDR1 GTSNPN, CDR2 SVGIG (reference sequence). The CDR3 sequence is 15 residues long. The J segment lost 12 bases and the V segment lost 3 bases, leaving 12 bases of the junction unmatched. CDR3 in DNA: TGTGCCTGGAGCCTGTTAGGACAGGGGACAAGACCCCTCCACTTT. Amino acids: CAWSLLGQGTRPLHF.

The chain employs TRBV6-5 and TRBJ1-2, with TRBD1 matching 8 bases. Germline assignment: CDR1 MNHEY and CDR2 SVGAGI. V dropped 2 bases and J dropped 2; count of bases not matched to a gene: 1. The CDR3 sequence is 14 residues long. The CDR3 bases are TGTGCCAGCAGTTACGCAGGGGGCAACTATGGCTACACCTTC. It specifies CASSYAGGNYGYTF.

This clone was observed once. The CDR3 is CSVERPGDEQYF. DNA of the CDR3: TGCAGCGTTGAAAGGCCGGGGGACGAGCAGTACTTC. V and J are TRBV29-1 and TRBJ2-7; tentatively, D is TRBD2 (6 bases). V lost 2 bases to trimming and J lost 5 bases, with 10 bases between them. There are 12 residues in the CDR3. Germline V gene data show CDR1 as SQVTM and CDR2 as ANQGSEA.